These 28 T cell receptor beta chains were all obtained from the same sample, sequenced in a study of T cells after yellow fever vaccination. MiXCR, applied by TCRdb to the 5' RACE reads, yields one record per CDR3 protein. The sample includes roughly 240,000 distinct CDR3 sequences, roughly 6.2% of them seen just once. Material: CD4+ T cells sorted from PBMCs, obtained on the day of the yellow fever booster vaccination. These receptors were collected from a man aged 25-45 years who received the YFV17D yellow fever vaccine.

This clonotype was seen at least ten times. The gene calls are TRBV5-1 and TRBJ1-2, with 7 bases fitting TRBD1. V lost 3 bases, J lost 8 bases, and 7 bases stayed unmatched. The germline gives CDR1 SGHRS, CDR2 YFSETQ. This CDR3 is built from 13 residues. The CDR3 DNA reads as TGCGCCAGCAGCTCCGGGACAGTAGCCGGCTACACCTTC. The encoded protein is CASSSGTVAGYTF.

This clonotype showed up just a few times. CDR3: CSARRDQRNGELFF. The DNA of the CDR3 is TGCAGTGCTAGACGGGACCAACGTAACGGGGAGCTGTTTTTT. The genes are TRBV20-1 and TRBJ2-2; the D call may be TRBD1 or TRBD2 (5 bases each). CDR3 length: 14 amino acids. V was trimmed by 2 bases and J by 7 bases, leaving 14 bases between them. Germline loops: CDR1 DFQATT, CDR2 SNEGSKA (reference sequence).

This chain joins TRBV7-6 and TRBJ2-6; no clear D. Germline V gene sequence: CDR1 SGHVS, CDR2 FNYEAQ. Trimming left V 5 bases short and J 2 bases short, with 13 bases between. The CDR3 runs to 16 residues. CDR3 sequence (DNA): TGTGCCAGCAGCGATACCACCCTTACTGGGGCCAACGTCCTGACTTTC. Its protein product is CASSDTTLTGANVLTF.

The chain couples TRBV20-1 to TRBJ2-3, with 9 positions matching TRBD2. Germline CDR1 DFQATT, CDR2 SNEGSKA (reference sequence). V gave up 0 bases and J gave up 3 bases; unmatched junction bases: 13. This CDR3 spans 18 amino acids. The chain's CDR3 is CSARDFLGASGMTDTQYF. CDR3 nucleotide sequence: TGCAGTGCTAGAGATTTTCTGGGGGCTAGCGGGATGACAGATACGCAGTATTTT.

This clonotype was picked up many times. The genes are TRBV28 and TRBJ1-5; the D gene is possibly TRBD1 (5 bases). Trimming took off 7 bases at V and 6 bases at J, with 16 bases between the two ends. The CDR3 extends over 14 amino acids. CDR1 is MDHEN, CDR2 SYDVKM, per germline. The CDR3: CASTARGIGQPQHF. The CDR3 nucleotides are TGTGCCAGCACCGCTCGGGGGATCGGTCAGCCCCAGCATTTT.

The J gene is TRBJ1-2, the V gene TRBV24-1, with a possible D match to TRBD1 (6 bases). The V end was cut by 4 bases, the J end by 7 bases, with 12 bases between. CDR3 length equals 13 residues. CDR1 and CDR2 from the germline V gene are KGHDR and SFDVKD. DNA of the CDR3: TGTGCCACCAGTGACAGAACAGGGTTTGGCTACACCTTC. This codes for CATSDRTGFGYTF.

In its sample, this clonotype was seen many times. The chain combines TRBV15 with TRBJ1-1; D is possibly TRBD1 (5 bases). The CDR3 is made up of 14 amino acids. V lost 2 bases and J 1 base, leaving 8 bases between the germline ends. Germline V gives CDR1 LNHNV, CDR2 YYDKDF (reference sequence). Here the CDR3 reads CATSRPRANTEAFF. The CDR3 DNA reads TGTGCCACCAGCAGACCCAGGGCGAACACTGAAGCTTTCTTT.

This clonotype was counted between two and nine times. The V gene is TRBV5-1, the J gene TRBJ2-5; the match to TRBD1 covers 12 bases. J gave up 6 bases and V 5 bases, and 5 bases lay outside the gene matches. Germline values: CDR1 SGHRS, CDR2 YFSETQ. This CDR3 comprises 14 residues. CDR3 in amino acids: CASRPGQGAKTQYF. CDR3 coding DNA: TGCGCCAGCAGACCGGGACAGGGGGCGAAGACCCAGTACTTC.

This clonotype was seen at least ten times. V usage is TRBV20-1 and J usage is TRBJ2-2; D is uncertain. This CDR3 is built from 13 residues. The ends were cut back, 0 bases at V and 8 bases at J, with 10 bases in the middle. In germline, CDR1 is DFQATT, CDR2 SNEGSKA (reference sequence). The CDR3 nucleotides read TGCAGTGCTAGAGATGCCATTGGGGGGGAGCTGTTTTTT. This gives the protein CSARDAIGGELFF.

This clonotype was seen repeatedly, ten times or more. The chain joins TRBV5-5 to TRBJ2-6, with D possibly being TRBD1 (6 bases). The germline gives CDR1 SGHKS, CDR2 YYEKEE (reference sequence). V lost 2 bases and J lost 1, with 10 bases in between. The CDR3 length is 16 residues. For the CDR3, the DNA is TGTGCCAGCAGCTTTAATACAGGGTCTGGGGCCAACGTCCTGACTTTC. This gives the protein CASSFNTGSGANVLTF.

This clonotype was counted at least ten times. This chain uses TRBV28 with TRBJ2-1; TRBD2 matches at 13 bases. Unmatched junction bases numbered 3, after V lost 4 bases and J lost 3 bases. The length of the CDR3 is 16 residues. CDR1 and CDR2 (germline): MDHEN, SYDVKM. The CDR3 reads CASSSTSGRGYNEQFF. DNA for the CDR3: TGTGCCAGCAGTTCTACTAGCGGGAGGGGCTACAATGAGCAGTTCTTC.

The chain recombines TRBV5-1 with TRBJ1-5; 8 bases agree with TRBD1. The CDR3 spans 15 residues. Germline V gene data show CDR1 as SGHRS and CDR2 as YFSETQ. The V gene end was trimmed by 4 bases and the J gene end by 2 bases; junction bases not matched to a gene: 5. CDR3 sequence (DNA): TGCGCCAGCAGCCCGGGACAGGACGGCAATCAGCCCCAGCATTTT. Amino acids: CASSPGQDGNQPQHF.

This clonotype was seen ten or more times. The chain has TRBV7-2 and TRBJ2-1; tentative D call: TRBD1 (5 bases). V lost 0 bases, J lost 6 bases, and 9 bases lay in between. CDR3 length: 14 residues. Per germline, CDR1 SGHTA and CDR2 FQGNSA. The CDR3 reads CASSLARTSNEQFF. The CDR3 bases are TGTGCCAGCAGCTTAGCGCGGACATCCAATGAGCAGTTCTTC.

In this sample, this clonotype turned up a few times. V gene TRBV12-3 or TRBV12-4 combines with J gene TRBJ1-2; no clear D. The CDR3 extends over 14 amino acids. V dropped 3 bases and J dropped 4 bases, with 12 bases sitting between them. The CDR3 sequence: CASSFKRIPYGYTF. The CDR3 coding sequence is TGTGCCAGCAGTTTTAAGAGAATACCCTATGGCTACACCTTC.

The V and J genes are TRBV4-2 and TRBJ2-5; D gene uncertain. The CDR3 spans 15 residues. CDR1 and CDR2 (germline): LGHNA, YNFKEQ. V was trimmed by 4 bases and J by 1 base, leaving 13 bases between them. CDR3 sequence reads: CASSPSGTFQETQYF. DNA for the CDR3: TGTGCCAGCAGCCCAAGTGGTACATTCCAAGAGACCCAGTACTTC.

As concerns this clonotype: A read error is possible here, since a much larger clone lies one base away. CDR3 amino acids: CASSVGQWRQPQHF. The CDR3 DNA reads as TGCGCCAGCTCCGTCGGACAGTGGCGTCAGCCCCAGCATTTT. This chain connects TRBV4-1 to TRBJ1-5; D possibly corresponds to TRBD1 (6 bases). The CDR3 spans 14 residues. CDR1 MGHRA and CDR2 YSYEKL come from the germline V gene. Deletions cut 8 bases from V and 6 bases from J, with 17 bases between.

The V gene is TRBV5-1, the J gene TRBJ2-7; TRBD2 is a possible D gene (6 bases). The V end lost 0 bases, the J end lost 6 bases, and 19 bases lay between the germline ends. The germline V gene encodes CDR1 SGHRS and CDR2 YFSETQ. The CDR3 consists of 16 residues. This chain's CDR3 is CASSLGRNRENSEQYF. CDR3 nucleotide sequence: TGCGCCAGCAGCTTGGGGCGTAACCGGGAGAATAGCGAGCAGTACTTC.

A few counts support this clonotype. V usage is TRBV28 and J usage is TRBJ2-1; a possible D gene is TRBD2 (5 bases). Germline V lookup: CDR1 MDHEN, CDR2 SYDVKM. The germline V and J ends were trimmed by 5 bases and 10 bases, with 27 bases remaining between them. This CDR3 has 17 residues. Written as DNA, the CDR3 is TGTGCCAGCAGTCGCCTAGTCTTGCGGGCGGGCCAGAGGGAGCAGTTCTTC. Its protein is CASSRLVLRAGQREQFF.

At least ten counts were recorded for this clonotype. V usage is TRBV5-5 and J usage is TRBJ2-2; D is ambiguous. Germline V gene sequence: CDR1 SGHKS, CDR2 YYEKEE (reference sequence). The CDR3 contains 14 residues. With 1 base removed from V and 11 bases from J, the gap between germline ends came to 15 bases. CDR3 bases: TGTGCCAGCAGCTTGCGTACTCCGCCCTCTGAGCTGTTTTTT. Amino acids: CASSLRTPPSELFF.

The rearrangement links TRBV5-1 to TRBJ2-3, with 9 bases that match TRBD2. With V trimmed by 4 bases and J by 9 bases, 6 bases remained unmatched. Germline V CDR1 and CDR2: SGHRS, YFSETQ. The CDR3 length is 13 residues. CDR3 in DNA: TGCGCCAGCAGCGTGATGACTAGCGGAACGCAGTATTTT. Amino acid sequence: CASSVMTSGTQYF.

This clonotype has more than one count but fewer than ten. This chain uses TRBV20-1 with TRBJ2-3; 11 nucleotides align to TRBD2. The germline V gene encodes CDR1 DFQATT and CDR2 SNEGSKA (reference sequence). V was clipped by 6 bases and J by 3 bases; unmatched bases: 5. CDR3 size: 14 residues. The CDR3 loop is CSAVAGGLTDTQYF. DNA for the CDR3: TGCAGTGCCGTAGCGGGAGGGCTGACAGATACGCAGTATTTT.

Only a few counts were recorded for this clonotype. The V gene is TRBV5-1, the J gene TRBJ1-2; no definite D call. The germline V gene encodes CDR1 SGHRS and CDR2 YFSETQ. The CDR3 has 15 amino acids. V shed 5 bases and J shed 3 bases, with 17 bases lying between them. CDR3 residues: CASRRGGLSDYGYTF. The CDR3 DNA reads TGCGCCAGCAGGAGAGGCGGCCTGAGTGACTATGGCTACACCTTC. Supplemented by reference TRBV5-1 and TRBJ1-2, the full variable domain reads KAGVTQTPRYLIKTRGQQVTLSCSPISGHRSVSWYQQTPGQGLQFLFEYFSETQRNKGNFPGRFSGRQFSNSRSEMNVSTLELGDSALYLCASRRGGLSDYGYTFGSGTRLTVV.

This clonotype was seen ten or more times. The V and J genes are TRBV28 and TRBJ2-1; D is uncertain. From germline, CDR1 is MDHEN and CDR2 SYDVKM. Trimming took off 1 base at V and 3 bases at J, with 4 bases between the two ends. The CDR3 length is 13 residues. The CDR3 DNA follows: TGTGCCAGCAGTTTATTTCGCTACAATGAGCAGTTCTTC. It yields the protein CASSLFRYNEQFF.

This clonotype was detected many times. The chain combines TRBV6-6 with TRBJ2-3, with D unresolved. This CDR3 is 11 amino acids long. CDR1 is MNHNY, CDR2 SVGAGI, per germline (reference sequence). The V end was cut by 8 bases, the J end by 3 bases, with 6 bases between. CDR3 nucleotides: TGTGCCAGCCTAAGGACAGATACGCAGTATTTT. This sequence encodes CASLRTDTQYF.

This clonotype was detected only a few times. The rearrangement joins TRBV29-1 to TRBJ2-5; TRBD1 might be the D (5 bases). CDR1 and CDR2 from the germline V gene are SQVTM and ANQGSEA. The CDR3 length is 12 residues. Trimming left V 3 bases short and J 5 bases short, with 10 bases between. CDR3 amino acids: CSVDEGVETQYF. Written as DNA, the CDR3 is TGCAGCGTTGATGAAGGGGTTGAGACCCAGTACTTC. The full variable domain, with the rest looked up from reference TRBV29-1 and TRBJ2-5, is SAVISQKPSRDICQRGTSLTIQCQVDSQVTMMFWYRQQPGQSLTLIATANQGSEATYESGFVIDKFPISRPNLTFSTLTVSNMSPEDSSIYLCSVDEGVETQYFGPGTRLLVL.

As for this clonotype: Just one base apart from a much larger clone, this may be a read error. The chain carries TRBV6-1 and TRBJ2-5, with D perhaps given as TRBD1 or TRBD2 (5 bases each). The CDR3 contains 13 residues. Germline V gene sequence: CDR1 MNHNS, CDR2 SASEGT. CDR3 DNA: TGTGCCAGCAGTATTGGGACCGTGGGGACCCAGCACTTC. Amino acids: CASSIGTVGTQHF.

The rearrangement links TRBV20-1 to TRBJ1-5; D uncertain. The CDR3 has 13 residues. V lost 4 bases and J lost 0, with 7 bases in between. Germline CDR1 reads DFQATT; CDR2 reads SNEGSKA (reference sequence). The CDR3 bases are TGCAGTGCTAACGTGGTTAGCAATCAGCCCCAGCATTTT. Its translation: CSANVVSNQPQHF.

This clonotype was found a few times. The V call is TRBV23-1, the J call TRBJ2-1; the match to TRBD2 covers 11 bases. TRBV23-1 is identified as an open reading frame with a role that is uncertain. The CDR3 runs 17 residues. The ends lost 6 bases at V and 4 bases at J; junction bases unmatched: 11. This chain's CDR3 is CASSPPMGLAEYNEQFF. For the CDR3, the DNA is TGCGCCAGCAGCCCCCCAATGGGACTAGCGGAATACAATGAGCAGTTCTTC.